The sequence of this T cell receptor beta chain was determined in a study of technical replicates of blood from several donors. V lost 3 bases, J lost 1 base, and 4 bases lay in between. The CDR3 length is 13 residues. Germline CDR1 reads KGHSH; CDR2 reads LQKENI. Data came from immunoSEQ multiplex PCR; TCRdb stores just in-frame clones and leaves some out. The top ten hold 4% to 5.5% of the sample, which has fewer than 80,000 clones, around 92% seen once. The TCR comes from a human donor in good health. Some clones in this sample may be carry-over from other donors' samples. The sample comprised PBMCs. The V and J genes are TRBV18 and TRBJ1-5; no reliable D call. CDR3 loop: CASSPGSNQPQHF. CDR3 in DNA: TGTGCCAGCTCACCTGGCAGCAATCAGCCCCAGCATTTT.